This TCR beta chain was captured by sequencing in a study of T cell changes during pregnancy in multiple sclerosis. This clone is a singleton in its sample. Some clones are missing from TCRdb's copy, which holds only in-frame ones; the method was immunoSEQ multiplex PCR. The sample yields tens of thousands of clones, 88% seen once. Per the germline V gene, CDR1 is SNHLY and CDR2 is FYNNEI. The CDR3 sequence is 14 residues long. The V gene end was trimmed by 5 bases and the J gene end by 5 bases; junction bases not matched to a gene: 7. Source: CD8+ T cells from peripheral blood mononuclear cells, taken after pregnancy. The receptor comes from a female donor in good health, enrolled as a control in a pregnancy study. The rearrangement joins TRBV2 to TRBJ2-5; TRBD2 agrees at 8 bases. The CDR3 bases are TGTGCCAGCAGTCGTAGCGGGGTGGGTGAGACCCAGTACTTC. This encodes CASSRSGVGETQYF.